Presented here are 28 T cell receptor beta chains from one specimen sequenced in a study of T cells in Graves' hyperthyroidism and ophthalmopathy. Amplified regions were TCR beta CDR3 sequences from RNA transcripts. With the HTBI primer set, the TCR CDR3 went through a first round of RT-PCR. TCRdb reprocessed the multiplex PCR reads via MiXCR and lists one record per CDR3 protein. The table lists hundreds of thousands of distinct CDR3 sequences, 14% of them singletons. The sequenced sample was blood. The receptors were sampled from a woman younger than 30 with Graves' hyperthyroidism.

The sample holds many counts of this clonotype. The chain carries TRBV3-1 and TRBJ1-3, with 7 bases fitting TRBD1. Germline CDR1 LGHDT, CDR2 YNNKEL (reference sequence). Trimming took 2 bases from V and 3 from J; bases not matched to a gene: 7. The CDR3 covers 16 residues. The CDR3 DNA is TGTGCCAGCAGCCAATGGGACAGAGGGATTGGAAACACCATATATTTT. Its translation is CASSQWDRGIGNTIYF.

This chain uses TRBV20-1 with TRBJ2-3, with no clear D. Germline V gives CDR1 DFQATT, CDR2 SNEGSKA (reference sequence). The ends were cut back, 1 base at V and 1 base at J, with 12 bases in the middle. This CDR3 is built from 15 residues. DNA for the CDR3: TGCAGTGCTAGAGGGTCCAGCCCACGCACAGATACGCAGTATTTT. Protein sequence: CSARGSSPRTDTQYF.

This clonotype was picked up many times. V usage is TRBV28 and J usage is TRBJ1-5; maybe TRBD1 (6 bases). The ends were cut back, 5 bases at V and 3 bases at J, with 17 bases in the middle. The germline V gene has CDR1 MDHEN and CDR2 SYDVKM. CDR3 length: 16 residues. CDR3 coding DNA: TGTGCCAGCAGTACCTTTGGGGAGGGGGACAATCAGCCCCAGCATTTT. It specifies CASSTFGEGDNQPQHF.

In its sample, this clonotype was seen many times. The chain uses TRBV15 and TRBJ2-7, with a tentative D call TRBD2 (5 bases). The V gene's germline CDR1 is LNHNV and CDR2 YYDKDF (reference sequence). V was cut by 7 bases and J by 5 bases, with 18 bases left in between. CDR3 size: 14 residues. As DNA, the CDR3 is TGTGCCACCAAGTTGCCGGGATCCGTCCACGAGCAGTACTTC. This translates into CATKLPGSVHEQYF.

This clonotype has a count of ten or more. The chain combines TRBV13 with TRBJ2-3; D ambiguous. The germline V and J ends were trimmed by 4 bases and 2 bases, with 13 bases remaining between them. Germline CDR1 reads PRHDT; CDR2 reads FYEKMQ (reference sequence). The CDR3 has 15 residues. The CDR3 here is CASSSRSGYTDTQYF. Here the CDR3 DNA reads TGTGCCAGCAGCTCCCGGTCTGGGTACACAGATACGCAGTATTTT.

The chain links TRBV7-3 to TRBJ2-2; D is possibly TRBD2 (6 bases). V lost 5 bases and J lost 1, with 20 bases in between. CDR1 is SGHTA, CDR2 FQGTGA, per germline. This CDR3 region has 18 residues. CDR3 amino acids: CASSQTAGSGENTGELFF. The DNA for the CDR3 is TGTGCCAGCAGCCAGACAGCGGGTAGCGGCGAGAACACCGGGGAGCTGTTTTTT.

CDR3 nucleotides: TGTGCCTGGGCTCCAGGGTTCACAGATACGCAGTATTTT. Its protein product is CAWAPGFTDTQYF. This chain joins TRBV30 and TRBJ2-3; possibly TRBD1 for D (5 bases). This CDR3 region has 13 residues. The germline V gene has CDR1 GTSNPN and CDR2 SVGIG (reference sequence). With 5 bases removed from V and 2 bases from J, the gap between germline ends came to 11 bases.

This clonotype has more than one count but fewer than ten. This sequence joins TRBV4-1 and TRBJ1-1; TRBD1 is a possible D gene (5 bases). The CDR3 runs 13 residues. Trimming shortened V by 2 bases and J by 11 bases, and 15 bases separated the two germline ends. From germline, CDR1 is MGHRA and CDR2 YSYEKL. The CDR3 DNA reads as TGCGCCAGCAGCCAAAGGATGGGGGTCGCGGCTTTCTTT. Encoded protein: CASSQRMGVAAFF.

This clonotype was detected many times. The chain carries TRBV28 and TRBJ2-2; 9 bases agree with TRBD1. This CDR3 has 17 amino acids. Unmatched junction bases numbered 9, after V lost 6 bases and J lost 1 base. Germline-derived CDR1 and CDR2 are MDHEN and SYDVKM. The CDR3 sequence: CASRIRDRAMNTGELFF. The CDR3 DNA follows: TGTGCCAGCAGAATACGGGACAGGGCCATGAACACCGGGGAGCTGTTTTTT.

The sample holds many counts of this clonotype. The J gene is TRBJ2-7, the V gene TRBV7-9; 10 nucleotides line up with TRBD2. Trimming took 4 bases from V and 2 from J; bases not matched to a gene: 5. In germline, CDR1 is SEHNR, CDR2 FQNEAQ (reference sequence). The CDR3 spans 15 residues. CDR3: CASSSGTSAAYEQYF. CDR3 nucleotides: TGTGCCAGCAGCTCGGGGACTAGCGCCGCCTACGAGCAGTACTTC.

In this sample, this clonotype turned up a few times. The CDR3 DNA reads as TGTGCCAGCAGCGTTGATCCTACGGTCACAGATACGCAGTATTTT. Its protein is CASSVDPTVTDTQYF. J is TRBJ2-3 and V is TRBV9; D is undetermined. CDR3 size: 15 residues. Trimming removed 2 bases at V and 2 bases at J, with 12 bases between. CDR1 and CDR2 (germline): SGDLS, YYNGEE.

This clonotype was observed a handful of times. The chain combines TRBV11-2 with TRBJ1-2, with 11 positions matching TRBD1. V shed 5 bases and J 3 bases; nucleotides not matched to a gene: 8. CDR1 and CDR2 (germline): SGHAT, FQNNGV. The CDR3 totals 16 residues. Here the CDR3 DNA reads TGTGCCAGCAGCAACTCGGACAGGGGGCACGACTATGGCTACACCTTC. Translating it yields CASSNSDRGHDYGYTF. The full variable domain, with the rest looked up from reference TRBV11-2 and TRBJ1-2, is EAGVAQSPRYKIIEKRQSVAFWCNPISGHATLYWYQQILGQGPKLLIQFQNNGVVDDSQLPKDRFSAERLKGVDSTLKIQPAKLEDSAVYLCASSNSDRGHDYGYTFGSGTRLTVV.

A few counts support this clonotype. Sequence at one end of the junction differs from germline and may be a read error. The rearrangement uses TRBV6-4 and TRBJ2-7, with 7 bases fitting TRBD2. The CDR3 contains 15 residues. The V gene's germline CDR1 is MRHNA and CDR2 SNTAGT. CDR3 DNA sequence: TGTGCCAGCAGTTACTCGACTAGCCGGATTTACGAGCAGTACTTC. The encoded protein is CASSYSTSRIYEQYF.

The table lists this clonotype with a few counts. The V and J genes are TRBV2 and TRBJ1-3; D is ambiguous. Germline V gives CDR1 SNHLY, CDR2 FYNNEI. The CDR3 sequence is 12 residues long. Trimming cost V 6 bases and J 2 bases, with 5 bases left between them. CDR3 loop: CASRFAGNTIYF. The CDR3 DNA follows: TGTGCCAGCAGATTTGCTGGAAACACCATATATTTT.

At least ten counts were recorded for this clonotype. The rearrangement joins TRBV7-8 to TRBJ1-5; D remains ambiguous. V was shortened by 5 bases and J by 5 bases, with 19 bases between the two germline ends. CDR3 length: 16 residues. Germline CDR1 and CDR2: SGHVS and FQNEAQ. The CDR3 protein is CASSRSPPGIHQPQHF. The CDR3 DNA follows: TGTGCCAGCAGCCGATCCCCTCCGGGGATACATCAGCCCCAGCATTTT.

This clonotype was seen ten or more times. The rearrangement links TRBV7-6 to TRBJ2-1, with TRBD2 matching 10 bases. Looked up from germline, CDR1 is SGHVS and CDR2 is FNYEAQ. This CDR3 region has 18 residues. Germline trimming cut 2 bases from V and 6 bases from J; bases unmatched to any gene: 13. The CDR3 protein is CASSLRVPSGSHGNEQFF. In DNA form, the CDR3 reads TGTGCCAGCAGCTTACGGGTCCCTAGCGGGAGTCATGGCAATGAGCAGTTCTTC.

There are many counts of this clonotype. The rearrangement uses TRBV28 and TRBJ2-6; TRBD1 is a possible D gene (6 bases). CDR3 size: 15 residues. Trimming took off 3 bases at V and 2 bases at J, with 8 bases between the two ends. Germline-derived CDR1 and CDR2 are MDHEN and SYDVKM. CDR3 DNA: TGTGCCAGCAGTTTTGGGGGCACTGGGGCCAACGTCCTGACTTTC. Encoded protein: CASSFGGTGANVLTF.

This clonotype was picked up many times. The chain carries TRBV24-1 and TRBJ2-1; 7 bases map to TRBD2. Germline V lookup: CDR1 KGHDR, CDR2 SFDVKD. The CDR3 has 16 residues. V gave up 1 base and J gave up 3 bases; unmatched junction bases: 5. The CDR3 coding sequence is TGTGCCACCAGTGATTTCCTAGCGGAGAACTACAATGAGCAGTTCTTC. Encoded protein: CATSDFLAENYNEQFF.

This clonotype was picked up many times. The CDR3 sequence: CASSSGTGSDEQFF. CDR3 sequence (DNA): TGTGCCAGCAGTTCCGGGACAGGGTCGGATGAGCAGTTCTTC. This sequence joins TRBV28 and TRBJ2-1, with TRBD1 matching 9 bases. CDR1 and CDR2 from the germline V gene are MDHEN and SYDVKM. This CDR3 has 14 residues. The trim removed 4 bases at V and 8 bases at J, leaving 6 bases unmatched.

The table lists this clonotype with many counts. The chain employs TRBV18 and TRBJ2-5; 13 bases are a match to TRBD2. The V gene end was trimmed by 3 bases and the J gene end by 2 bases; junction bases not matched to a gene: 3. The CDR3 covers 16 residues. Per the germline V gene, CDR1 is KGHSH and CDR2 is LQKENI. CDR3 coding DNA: TGTGCCAGCTCACCCCCGGGACTAGCGGGACAAGAGACCCAGTACTTC. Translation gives CASSPPGLAGQETQYF. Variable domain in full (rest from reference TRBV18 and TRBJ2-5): NAGVMQNPRHLVRRRGQEARLRCSPMKGHSHVYWYRQLPEEGLKFMVYLQKENIIDESGMPKERFSAEFPKEGPSILRIQQVVRGDSAAYFCASSPPGLAGQETQYFGPGTRLLVL.

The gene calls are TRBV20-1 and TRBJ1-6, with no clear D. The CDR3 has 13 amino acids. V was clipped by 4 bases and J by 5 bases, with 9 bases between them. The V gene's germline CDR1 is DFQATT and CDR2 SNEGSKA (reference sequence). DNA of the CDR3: TGCAGTGCTAAGACGGTTAATAATTCACCCCTCCACTTT. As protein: CSAKTVNNSPLHF.

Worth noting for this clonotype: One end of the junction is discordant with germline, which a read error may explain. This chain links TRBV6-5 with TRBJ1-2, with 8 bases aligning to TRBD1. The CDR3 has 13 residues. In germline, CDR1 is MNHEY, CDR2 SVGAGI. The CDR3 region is CAGSFTGGYGYTF. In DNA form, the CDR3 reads TGTGCCGGCAGTTTCACAGGGGGCTATGGCTACACCTTC.

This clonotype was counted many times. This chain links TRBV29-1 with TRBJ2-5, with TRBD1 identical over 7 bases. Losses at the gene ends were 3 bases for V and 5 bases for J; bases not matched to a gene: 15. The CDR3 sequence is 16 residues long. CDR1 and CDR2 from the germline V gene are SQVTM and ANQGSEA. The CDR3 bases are TGCAGCGTTGAGGTGATAGACAGGGCTACCCGGGAGACCCAGTACTTC. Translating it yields CSVEVIDRATRETQYF. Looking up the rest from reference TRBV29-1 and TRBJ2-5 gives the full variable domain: SAVISQKPSRDICQRGTSLTIQCQVDSQVTMMFWYRQQPGQSLTLIATANQGSEATYESGFVIDKFPISRPNLTFSTLTVSNMSPEDSSIYLCSVEVIDRATRETQYFGPGTRLLVL.

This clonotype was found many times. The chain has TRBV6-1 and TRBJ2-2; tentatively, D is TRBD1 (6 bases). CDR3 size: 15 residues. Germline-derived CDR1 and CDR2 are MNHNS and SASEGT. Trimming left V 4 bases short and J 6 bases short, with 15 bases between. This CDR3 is CASSAPGQFSGELFF. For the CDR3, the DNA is TGTGCCAGCAGTGCACCGGGACAATTTTCCGGGGAGCTGTTTTTT.

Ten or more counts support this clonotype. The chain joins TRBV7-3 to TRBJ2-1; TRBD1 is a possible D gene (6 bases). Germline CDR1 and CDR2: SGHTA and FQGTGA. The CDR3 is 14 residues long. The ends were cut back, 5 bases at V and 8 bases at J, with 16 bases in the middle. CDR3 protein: CASSPLGGLDEQFF. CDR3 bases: TGTGCCAGCAGCCCGCTTGGGGGCCTGGATGAGCAGTTCTTC.

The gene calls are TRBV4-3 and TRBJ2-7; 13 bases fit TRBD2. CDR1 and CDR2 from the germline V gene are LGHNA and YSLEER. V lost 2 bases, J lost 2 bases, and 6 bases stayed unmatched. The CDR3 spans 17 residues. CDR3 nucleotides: TGCGCCAGCAGCCAATCTCCGGGACTAGCGGGAACCTACGAGCAGTACTTC. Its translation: CASSQSPGLAGTYEQYF.

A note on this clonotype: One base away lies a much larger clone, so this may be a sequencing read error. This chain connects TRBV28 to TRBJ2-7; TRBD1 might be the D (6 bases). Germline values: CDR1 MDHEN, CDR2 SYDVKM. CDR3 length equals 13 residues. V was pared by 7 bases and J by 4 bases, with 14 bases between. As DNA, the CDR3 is TGTGCCAGCATTTACGGGACAAATTACGAGCAGTACTTC. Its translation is CASIYGTNYEQYF.

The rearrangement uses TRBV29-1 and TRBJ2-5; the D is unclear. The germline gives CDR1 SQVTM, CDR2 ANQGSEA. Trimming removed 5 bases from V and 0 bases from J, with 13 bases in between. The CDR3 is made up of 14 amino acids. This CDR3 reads CSVSGPVYQETQYF. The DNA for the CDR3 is TGCAGCGTTTCCGGACCCGTCTACCAAGAGACCCAGTACTTC.